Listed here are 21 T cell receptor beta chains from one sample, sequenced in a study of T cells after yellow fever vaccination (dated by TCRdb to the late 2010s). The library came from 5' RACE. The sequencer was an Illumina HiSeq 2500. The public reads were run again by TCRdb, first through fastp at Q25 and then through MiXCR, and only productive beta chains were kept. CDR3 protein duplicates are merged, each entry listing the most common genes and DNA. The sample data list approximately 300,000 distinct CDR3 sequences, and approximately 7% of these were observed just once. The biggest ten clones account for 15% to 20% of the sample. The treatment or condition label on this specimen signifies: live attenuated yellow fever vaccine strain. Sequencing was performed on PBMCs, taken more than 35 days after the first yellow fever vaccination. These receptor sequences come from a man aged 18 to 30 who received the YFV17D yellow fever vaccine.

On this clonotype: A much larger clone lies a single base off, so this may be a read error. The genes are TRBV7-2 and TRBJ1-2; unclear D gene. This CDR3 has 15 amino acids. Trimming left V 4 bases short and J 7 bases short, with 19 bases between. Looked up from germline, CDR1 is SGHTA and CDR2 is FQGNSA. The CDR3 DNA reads TGTGCCAGCAGCTCGGCAATTCATCTTGTGGCTGGCTACACCTTC. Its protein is CASSSAIHLVAGYTF.

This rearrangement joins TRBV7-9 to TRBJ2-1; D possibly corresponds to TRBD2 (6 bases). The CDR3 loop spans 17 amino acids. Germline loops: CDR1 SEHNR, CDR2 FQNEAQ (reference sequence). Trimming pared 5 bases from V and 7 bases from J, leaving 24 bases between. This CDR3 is CASSPAGGGILGNEQFF. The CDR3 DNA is TGTGCCAGCAGCCCCGCCGGGGGTGGAATCCTAGGAAATGAGCAGTTCTTC.

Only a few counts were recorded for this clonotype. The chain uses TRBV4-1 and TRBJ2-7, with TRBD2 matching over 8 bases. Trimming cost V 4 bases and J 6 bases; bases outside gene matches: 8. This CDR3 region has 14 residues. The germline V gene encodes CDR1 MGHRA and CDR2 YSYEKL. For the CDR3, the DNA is TGCGCCAGCAGCCTCCGAACTAGCGGTTCCGAGCAGTACTTC. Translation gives CASSLRTSGSEQYF.

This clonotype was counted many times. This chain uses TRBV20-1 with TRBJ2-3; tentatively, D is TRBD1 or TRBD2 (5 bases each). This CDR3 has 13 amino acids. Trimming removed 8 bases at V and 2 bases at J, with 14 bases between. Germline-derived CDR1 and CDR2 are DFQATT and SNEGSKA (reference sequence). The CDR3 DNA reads TGCAGTTCCTGGGACCACTCCACAGATACGCAGTATTTT. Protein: CSSWDHSTDTQYF.

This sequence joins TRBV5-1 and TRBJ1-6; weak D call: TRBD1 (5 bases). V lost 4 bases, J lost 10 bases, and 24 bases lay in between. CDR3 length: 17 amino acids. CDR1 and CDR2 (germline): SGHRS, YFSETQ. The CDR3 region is CASSPRPPTALDSPLHF. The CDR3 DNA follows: TGCGCCAGCAGCCCCCGGCCCCCGACAGCCCTGGACTCACCCCTCCACTTT.

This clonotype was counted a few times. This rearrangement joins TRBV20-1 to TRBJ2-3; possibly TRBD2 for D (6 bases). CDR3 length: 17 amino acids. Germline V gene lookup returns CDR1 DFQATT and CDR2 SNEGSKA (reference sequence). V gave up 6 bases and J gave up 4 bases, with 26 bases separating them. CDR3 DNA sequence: TGCAGTGCCAACCTATTCCAGGGAATGGGGGGTGCAGATACGCAGTATTTT. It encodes CSANLFQGMGGADTQYF.

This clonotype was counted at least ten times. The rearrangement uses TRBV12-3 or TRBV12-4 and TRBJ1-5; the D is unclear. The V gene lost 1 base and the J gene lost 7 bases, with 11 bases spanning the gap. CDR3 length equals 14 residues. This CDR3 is CASSLGWVSQPQHF. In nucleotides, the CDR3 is TGTGCCAGCAGTTTAGGGTGGGTCAGCCAGCCCCAGCATTTT.

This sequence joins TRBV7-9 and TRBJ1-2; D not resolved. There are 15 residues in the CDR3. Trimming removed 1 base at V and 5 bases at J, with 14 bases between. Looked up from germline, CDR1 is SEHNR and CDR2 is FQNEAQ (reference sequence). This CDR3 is CASSLGAAGAYGYTF. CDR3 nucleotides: TGTGCCAGCAGCTTAGGTGCGGCAGGAGCTTATGGCTACACCTTC.

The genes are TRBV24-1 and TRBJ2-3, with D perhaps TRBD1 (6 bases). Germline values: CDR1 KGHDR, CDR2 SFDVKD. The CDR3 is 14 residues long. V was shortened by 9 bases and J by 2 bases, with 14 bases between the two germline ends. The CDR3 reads CATQDSSVTDTQYF. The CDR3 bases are TGTGCCACCCAGGACAGTTCAGTCACAGATACGCAGTATTTT.

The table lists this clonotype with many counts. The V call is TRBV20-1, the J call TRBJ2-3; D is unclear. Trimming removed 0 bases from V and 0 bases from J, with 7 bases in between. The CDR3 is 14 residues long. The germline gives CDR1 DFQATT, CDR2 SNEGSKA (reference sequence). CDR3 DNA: TGCAGTGCTAGAGATTCCACTAGCACAGATACGCAGTATTTT. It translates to CSARDSTSTDTQYF.

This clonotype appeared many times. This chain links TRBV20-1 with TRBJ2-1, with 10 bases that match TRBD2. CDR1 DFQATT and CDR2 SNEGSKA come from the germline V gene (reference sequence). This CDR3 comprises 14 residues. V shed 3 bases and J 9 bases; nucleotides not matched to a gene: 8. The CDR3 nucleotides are TGCAGTGCTAGCCCCAGCGGGGGGGCTCGTGAGCAGTTCTTC. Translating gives CSASPSGGAREQFF.

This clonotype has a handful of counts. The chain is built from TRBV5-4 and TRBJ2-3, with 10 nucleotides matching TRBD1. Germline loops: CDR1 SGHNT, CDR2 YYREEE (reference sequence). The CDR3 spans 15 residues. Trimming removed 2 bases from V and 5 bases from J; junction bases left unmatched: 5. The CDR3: CASSFRDRGLDTQYF. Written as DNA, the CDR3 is TGTGCCAGCAGCTTCCGGGACAGGGGTTTAGATACGCAGTATTTT.

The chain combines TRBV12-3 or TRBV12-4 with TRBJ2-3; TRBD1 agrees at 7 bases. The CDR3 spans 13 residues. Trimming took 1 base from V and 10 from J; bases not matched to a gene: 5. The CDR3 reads CASSLGDRVAQYF. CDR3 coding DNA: TGTGCCAGCAGTTTAGGGGACAGAGTTGCGCAGTATTTT.

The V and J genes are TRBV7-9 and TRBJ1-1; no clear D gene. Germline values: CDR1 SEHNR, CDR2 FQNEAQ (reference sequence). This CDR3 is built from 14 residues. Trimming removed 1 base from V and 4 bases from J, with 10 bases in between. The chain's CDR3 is CASSLVLAGTEAFF. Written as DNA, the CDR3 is TGTGCCAGCAGCTTAGTACTGGCAGGCACTGAAGCTTTCTTT.

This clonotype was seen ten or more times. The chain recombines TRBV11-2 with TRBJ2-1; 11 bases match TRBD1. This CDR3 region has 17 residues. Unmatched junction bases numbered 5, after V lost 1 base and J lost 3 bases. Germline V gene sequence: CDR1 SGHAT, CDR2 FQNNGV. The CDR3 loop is CASSLVWGQGDYNEQFF. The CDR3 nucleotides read TGTGCCAGCAGCTTAGTGTGGGGACAGGGGGACTACAATGAGCAGTTCTTC. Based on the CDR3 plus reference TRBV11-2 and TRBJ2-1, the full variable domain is EAGVAQSPRYKIIEKRQSVAFWCNPISGHATLYWYQQILGQGPKLLIQFQNNGVVDDSQLPKDRFSAERLKGVDSTLKIQPAKLEDSAVYLCASSLVWGQGDYNEQFFGPGTRLTVL.

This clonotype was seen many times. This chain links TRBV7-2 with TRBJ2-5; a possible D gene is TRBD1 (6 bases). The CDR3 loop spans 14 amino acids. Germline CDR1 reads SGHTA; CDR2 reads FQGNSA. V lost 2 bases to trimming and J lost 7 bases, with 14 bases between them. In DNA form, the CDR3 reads TGTGCCAGCAGCTTATCACAGGGCCTTCGGACCCAGTACTTC. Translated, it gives CASSLSQGLRTQYF.

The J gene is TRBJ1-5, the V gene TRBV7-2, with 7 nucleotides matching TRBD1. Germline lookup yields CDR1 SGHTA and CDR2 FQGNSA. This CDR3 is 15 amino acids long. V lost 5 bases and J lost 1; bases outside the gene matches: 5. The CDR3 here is CASSTDRVSNQPQHF. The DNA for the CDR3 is TGTGCCAGCAGCACCGACAGGGTCAGCAATCAGCCCCAGCATTTT. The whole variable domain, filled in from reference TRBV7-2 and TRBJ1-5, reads GAGVSQSPSNKVTEKGKDVELRCDPISGHTALYWYRQSLGQGLEFLIYFQGNSAPDKSGLPSDRFSAERTGGSVSTLTIQRTQQEDSAVYLCASSTDRVSNQPQHFGDGTRLSIL.

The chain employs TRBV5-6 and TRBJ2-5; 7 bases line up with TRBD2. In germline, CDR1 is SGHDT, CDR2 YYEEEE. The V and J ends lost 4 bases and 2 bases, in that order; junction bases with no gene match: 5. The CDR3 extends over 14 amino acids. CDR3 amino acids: CASSPLRGQETQYF. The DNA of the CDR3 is TGTGCCAGCAGCCCCCTGCGGGGGCAAGAGACCCAGTACTTC.

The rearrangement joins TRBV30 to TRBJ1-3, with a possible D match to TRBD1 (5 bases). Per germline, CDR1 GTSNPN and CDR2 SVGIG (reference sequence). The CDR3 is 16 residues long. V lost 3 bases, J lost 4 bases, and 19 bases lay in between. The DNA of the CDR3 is TGTGCCTGGAGCGCGGCTGCCGGGGCCAGCGGAAACACCATATATTTT. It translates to CAWSAAAGASGNTIYF.

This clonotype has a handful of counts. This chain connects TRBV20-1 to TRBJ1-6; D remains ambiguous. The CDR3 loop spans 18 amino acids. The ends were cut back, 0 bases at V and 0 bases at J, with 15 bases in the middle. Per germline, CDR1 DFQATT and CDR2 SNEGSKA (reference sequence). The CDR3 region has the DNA TGCAGTGCTAGAGATGCCCTCCGGGAGGCCTCCTATAATTCACCCCTCCACTTT. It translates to CSARDALREASYNSPLHF.

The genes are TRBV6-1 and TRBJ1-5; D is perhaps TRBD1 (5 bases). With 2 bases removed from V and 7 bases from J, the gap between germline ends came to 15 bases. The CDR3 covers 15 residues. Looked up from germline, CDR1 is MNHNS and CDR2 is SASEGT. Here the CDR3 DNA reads TGTGCCAGCAGTGAATATGACAGTATCGGCCAGCCCCAGCATTTT. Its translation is CASSEYDSIGQPQHF.